This TCR beta chain was identified in a study of blood T cell repertoires in COVID-19. V dropped 5 bases and J dropped 4 bases, with 15 bases sitting between them. The CDR3 is made up of 15 amino acids. CDR1 and CDR2 from the germline V gene are SEHNR and FQNEAQ (reference sequence). Sequencing was performed with immunoSEQ multiplex PCR; in TCRdb, only in-frame clones are kept and a portion is missing. The sample records about 94,000 clones, around 87% being singletons. The sequenced sample was peripheral blood. The genes are TRBV7-9 and TRBJ1-5; TRBD1 might be the D (6 bases). This clonotype was sampled from an elderly woman with acute or convalescent COVID-19. The CDR3 region is CASSPGGRSNQPQHF. Here the CDR3 DNA reads TGTGCCAGCAGCCCCGGGGGGCGATCGAATCAGCCCCAGCATTTT.